One and the same sample provided the 18 T cell receptor beta chains below, sequenced in a study of T cells in Graves' hyperthyroidism and ophthalmopathy. The TCR beta CDR3 regions underwent amplification using RNA transcripts as the source. The HTBI primer set served for first-round RT-PCR of the TCR CDR3. TCRdb ran MiXCR on the multiplex PCR reads and lists one entry per CDR3 protein. The profile covers roughly 560,000 distinct CDR3 sequences, with about 15% appearing a single time and over 3.5% taken by the ten largest. Sequenced input: blood. These receptors were taken from a woman aged 40 to 50 with Graves' ophthalmopathy.

This clonotype was counted ten times or more. The rearrangement links TRBV28 to TRBJ2-7; weak D call: TRBD1 (5 bases). The CDR3 is 12 amino acids. CDR1 is MDHEN, CDR2 SYDVKM, per germline. Trimming removed 7 bases at V and 6 bases at J, with 13 bases between. CDR3 nucleotide sequence: TGTGCCAGCACCTGGGGCATTGGCGAGCAGTACTTC. Translated: CASTWGIGEQYF. Full variable domain (rest looked up from reference TRBV28 and TRBJ2-7): DVKVTQSSRYLVKRTGEKVFLECVQDMDHENMFWYRQDPGLGLRLIYFSYDVKMKEKGDIPEGYSVSREKKERFSLILESASTNQTSMYLCASTWGIGEQYFGPGTRLTVT.

This clonotype was observed at least ten times. The rearrangement links TRBV7-9 to TRBJ1-1; 9 nucleotides line up with TRBD1. V lost 5 bases to trimming and J lost 6 bases; unmatched junction nucleotides: 1. The CDR3 consists of 12 residues. Germline V gene data show CDR1 as SEHNR and CDR2 as FQNEAQ (reference sequence). CDR3 coding DNA: TGTGCCAGCAGCAGGACAGGGGCTGAAGCTTTCTTT. Translated: CASSRTGAEAFF.

This clonotype was counted many times. The chain has TRBV29-1 and TRBJ2-5; 7 nucleotides match TRBD2. V was pared by 3 bases and J by 5 bases, with 9 bases of the junction left unmatched. This CDR3 has 14 residues. The V gene's germline CDR1 is SQVTM and CDR2 ANQGSEA. The CDR3 DNA reads as TGCAGCGTTGATTGGGGGGGGGGGTTGGAGACCCAGTACTTC. This translates into CSVDWGGGLETQYF.

The table lists this clonotype with many counts. The CDR3 coding sequence is TGTGCCAGCAGCTTAGAACCGAGCTCCTACGAGCAGTACTTC. Protein sequence: CASSLEPSSYEQYF. J is TRBJ2-7 and V is TRBV7-2; no clear D gene. The CDR3 is made up of 14 amino acids. The germline V gene encodes CDR1 SGHTA and CDR2 FQGNSA. Trimming removed 1 base at V and 0 bases at J, with 7 bases between.

This clonotype was observed at least ten times. The chain couples TRBV19 to TRBJ2-7; 11 nucleotides match TRBD1. Germline V gene data show CDR1 as LNHDA and CDR2 as SQIVND (reference sequence). The CDR3 has 14 amino acids. J lost 2 bases, V lost 7 bases, and 4 bases had no gene match. CDR3: CASKAGQGAYEQYF. The CDR3 DNA is TGTGCCAGTAAAGCGGGACAGGGGGCCTACGAGCAGTACTTC.

This clonotype occurred many times. The genes are TRBV7-6 and TRBJ1-3; 9 positions agree with TRBD1. V dropped 5 bases and J dropped 7; count of bases not matched to a gene: 9. Germline values: CDR1 SGHVS, CDR2 FNYEAQ. There are 15 residues in the CDR3. The CDR3 sequence is CASSDSGTGYNTIYF. The CDR3 coding sequence is TGTGCCAGCAGCGATTCGGGGACAGGGTATAACACCATATATTTT.

Many counts were recorded for this clonotype. This rearrangement joins TRBV29-1 to TRBJ2-5, with D perhaps TRBD1 or TRBD2 (5 bases each). The CDR3 extends over 12 amino acids. Germline loops: CDR1 SQVTM, CDR2 ANQGSEA. With 8 bases removed from V and 2 bases from J, the gap between germline ends came to 12 bases. CDR3 nucleotide sequence: TGCAGCTTCCGGGACGGACAAGAGACCCAGTACTTC. Amino acids: CSFRDGQETQYF. Based on the CDR3 plus reference TRBV29-1 and TRBJ2-5, the full variable domain is SAVISQKPSRDICQRGTSLTIQCQVDSQVTMMFWYRQQPGQSLTLIATANQGSEATYESGFVIDKFPISRPNLTFSTLTVSNMSPEDSSIYLCSFRDGQETQYFGPGTRLLVL.

There are many counts of this clonotype. This sequence joins TRBV11-3 and TRBJ1-2; no clear D gene. Germline CDR1 SGHNT, CDR2 YENEEA. The CDR3 sequence is 12 residues long. The germline V and J ends were trimmed by 1 base and 13 bases, with 13 bases remaining between them. CDR3: CASSLVGLRPTF. For the CDR3, the DNA is TGTGCCAGCAGCTTAGTGGGCCTACGCCCCACCTTC.

V gene TRBV30 combines with J gene TRBJ1-1, with D maybe TRBD1 (5 bases). V lost 5 bases to trimming and J lost 7 bases, with 29 bases between them. The CDR3 sequence is 17 residues long. Germline-derived CDR1 and CDR2 are GTSNPN and SVGIG (reference sequence). CDR3 residues: CAWGGWSGVQIRVEAFF. Written as DNA, the CDR3 is TGTGCCTGGGGGGGTTGGAGCGGAGTTCAGATACGGGTTGAAGCTTTCTTT.

V gene TRBV30 combines with J gene TRBJ1-1; possibly TRBD1 for D (6 bases). V was clipped by 5 bases and J by 1 base, with 11 bases between them. The CDR3 has 13 residues. CDR1 GTSNPN and CDR2 SVGIG come from the germline V gene (reference sequence). Written as DNA, the CDR3 is TGTGCCTGGTCGCAGGGGCCGAACACTGAAGCTTTCTTT. It specifies CAWSQGPNTEAFF.

Only a few counts were recorded for this clonotype. A much larger clonotype is one base distant, so this may be a read error. The chain recombines TRBV28 with TRBJ2-2; tentatively, D is TRBD2 (6 bases). CDR1 MDHEN and CDR2 SYDVKM come from the germline V gene. The CDR3 runs 14 residues. The CDR3: CARSRAGNTGELFF. The CDR3 DNA follows: TGTGCCCGCAGTCGAGCGGGGAACACCGGGGAGCTGTTTTTT. Using reference TRBV28 and TRBJ2-2 for the parts outside the CDR3, the full variable domain is DVKVTQSSRYLVKRTGEKVFLECVQDMDHENMFWYRQDPGLGLRLIYFSYDVKMKEKGDIPEGYSVSREKKERFSLILESASTNQTSMYLCARSRAGNTGELFFGEGSRLTVL.

This sequence joins TRBV11-1 and TRBJ1-1; TRBD1 is a possible D gene (6 bases). V shed 5 bases and J shed 2 bases, with 18 bases lying between them. This CDR3 region has 16 residues. Germline-derived CDR1 and CDR2 are SGHAT and FQDESV (reference sequence). CDR3 bases: TGTGCCAGCAGCCCCCCTCCGGGACAAATAAACACTGAAGCTTTCTTT. It yields the protein CASSPPPGQINTEAFF.

In this sample, this clonotype turned up a few times. The chain has TRBV27 and TRBJ1-5; no reliable D call. Germline V gives CDR1 MNHEY, CDR2 SMNVEV (reference sequence). The CDR3 is 15 residues long. The V end was cut by 5 bases, the J end by 0 bases, with 11 bases between. As DNA, the CDR3 is TGTGCCAGCAGTCCTGAGAGAGTTAGCAATCAGCCCCAGCATTTT. The encoded protein is CASSPERVSNQPQHF.

This clonotype was detected ten times or more. The chain recombines TRBV6-1 with TRBJ1-1, with D hard to call. Per the germline V gene, CDR1 is MNHNS and CDR2 is SASEGT. The CDR3 length is 14 residues. Deletions cut 6 bases from V and 4 bases from J, with 15 bases between. CDR3 coding DNA: TGTGCCAGCAGCCTTAGGTCCCCAGGCACTGAAGCTTTCTTT. Protein: CASSLRSPGTEAFF.

The rearrangement uses TRBV4-1 and TRBJ2-7, with 7 bases matching TRBD1. Germline values: CDR1 MGHRA, CDR2 YSYEKL. With V trimmed by 2 bases and J by 2 bases, 3 bases remained unmatched. The CDR3 has 14 residues. The CDR3 reads CASSQNRGPYEQYF. CDR3 nucleotide sequence: TGCGCCAGCAGCCAAAACAGGGGCCCCTACGAGCAGTACTTC.

V is TRBV20-1 and J is TRBJ2-7, with 7 bases identical to TRBD2. The CDR3 runs to 14 residues. CDR1 and CDR2 from the germline V gene are DFQATT and SNEGSKA (reference sequence). Trimming cost V 1 base and J 0 bases; bases outside gene matches: 3. In nucleotides, the CDR3 is TGCAGTGCTAGAGGGGACTATAGCTCCTACGAGCAGTACTTC. It is translated as CSARGDYSSYEQYF.

The chain recombines TRBV5-1 with TRBJ2-7, with TRBD2 identical over 14 bases. The J segment lost 2 bases and the V segment lost 2 bases, leaving 12 bases of the junction unmatched. In germline, CDR1 is SGHRS, CDR2 YFSETQ. The CDR3 covers 19 residues. CDR3 sequence reads: CASSFLTGTSGRPAYEQYF. CDR3 nucleotides: TGCGCCAGCAGCTTTCTTACCGGGACTAGCGGGAGACCCGCCTACGAGCAGTACTTC.

This clonotype was seen at least ten times. The chain combines TRBV5-1 with TRBJ2-5; 8 bases fit TRBD1. The CDR3 is 14 amino acids. V shed 7 bases and J 1 base; nucleotides not matched to a gene: 6. Germline CDR1 is SGHRS and CDR2 is YFSETQ. CDR3 sequence: CASGRDRSQETQYF. Here the CDR3 DNA reads TGCGCCAGCGGCCGGGACAGGAGCCAAGAGACCCAGTACTTC.